A selection of T cell receptor beta chains follows, all from one sample in a study of early T cells in non-severe SARS-CoV-2 infection. TCRdb passed the 5' RACE reads through MiXCR, listing each CDR3 protein once. The table includes tens of thousands of distinct CDR3 sequences, roughly 13% detected once. Sequencing was done on a sample of whole blood. The source of these receptors is an adult who was a healthcare worker with PCR-confirmed SARS-CoV-2 infection or an uninfected control (not recorded which). The CDR3 runs from the conserved cysteine through the conserved F or W. D genes are given only for firm matches. A row's size may be missing; if present it is once, few, many or a size class.

j_call clone_size d_call cdr3_length v_call cdr3_nt cdr3_aa
TRBJ2-7 NA TRBD2 14 TRBV9 TGTGCCAGCAGCACCCGGGCGGGGGTAGGCGAGCAGTACTTC CASSTRAGVGEQYF
TRBJ2-7 few TRBD1 15 TRBV7-4 TGTGCCAGCAGCTCCGGACAGGGGATCTCCTACGAGCAGTACTTC CASSSGQGISYEQYF
TRBJ1-1 many NA 15 TRBV4-2 TGTGCCAGCAGCCACACGATCACCAGGGGCACTGAAGCTTTCTTT CASSHTITRGTEAFF
TRBJ2-5 few NA 15 TRBV6-2/TRBV6-3 TGTGCCAGCAGTTACGGTATGGGGGCTGGGGAGACCCAGTACTTC CASSYGMGAGETQYF
TRBJ1-6 many NA 17 TRBV18 TGTGCCAGCTCACCTTCGGAGGGGGGACGGGGTAATTCACCCCTCCACTTT CASSPSEGGRGNSPLHF
TRBJ1-2 NA NA 14 TRBV20-1 TGCAGTGCTAGAGAACTTAGGGATGGATATGGCTACACCTTC CSARELRDGYGYTF
TRBJ2-3 few TRBD2 12 TRBV29-1 TGCAGCGTTGGCGGGGGGGGAGATACGCAGTATTTT CSVGGGGDTQYF
TRBJ2-1 NA TRBD2 15 TRBV12-3/TRBV12-4 TGTGCCAGCAGTGTCGGACTAGCGGGGGGAAGTGAGCAGTTCTTC CASSVGLAGGSEQFF
TRBJ1-3 few TRBD1 15 TRBV12-3/TRBV12-4 TGTGCCAGCAGTTTAGACAGGGGCTCTGGAAACACCATATATTTT CASSLDRGSGNTIYF
TRBJ1-4 few TRBD1 14 TRBV20-1 TGCAGTGCTAACCGGGGACAGTATAATGAAAAACTGTTTTTT CSANRGQYNEKLFF
TRBJ2-2 many TRBD1 16 TRBV7-3 TGTGCCAGCAGCTCCCCTGGCGCAGGGGGAACCGGGGAGCTGTTTTTT CASSSPGAGGTGELFF
TRBJ2-4 many TRBD2 14 TRBV7-2 TGTGCCAGCAGTGTGACTAGCGGGGGTATATTATGGTACTTC CASSVTSGGILWYF
TRBJ1-4 few TRBD1 14 TRBV4-2 TGTGCCAGCAGCCGGGACAGATTAAATGAAAAACTGTTTTTT CASSRDRLNEKLFF
TRBJ2-6 many NA 14 TRBV19 TGTGCCAGTAGCGAGGGGGGAGGGGCCAACGTCCTGACTTTC CASSEGGGANVLTF
TRBJ2-7 many TRBD1 12 TRBV20-1 TGCAGTGCACTACAGGGGGCCCACGAGCAGTACTTC CSALQGAHEQYF
TRBJ1-5 many NA 13 TRBV2 TGTGCCAGCAGGATTTATAGCAATCAGCCCCAGCATTTT CASRIYSNQPQHF
TRBJ2-3 few NA 14 TRBV18 TGTGCCAGCTCACCTTCGGGGCTGGCAGATACGCAGTATTTT CASSPSGLADTQYF
TRBJ2-2 once NA 14 TRBV29-1 TGCAGCGCCCTCGCAACAGGGAACACCGGGGAGCTGTTTTTT CSALATGNTGELFF
TRBJ2-7 many TRBD1 20 TRBV7-2 TGTGCCAGCAGCAAGATTACGGAACTCGTAATCGGGACAGAAATCTACGAGCAGTACTTC CASSKITELVIGTEIYEQYF
TRBJ1-6 NA NA 15 TRBV21-1 TGTGCCAGCAGCAAACCAGGACAGAGTAATTCACCCCTCCACTTT CASSKPGQSNSPLHF
TRBJ1-5 many NA 14 TRBV3-1 TGTGCCAGCAGCCAAGACTCGGGCGGCCGGACCCAGCATTTT CASSQDSGGRTQHF
TRBJ2-1 NA TRBD1 14 TRBV25-1 TGTGCCAGCAGTGATGCACAGGGGGCTAATGAGCAGTTCTTC CASSDAQGANEQFF
TRBJ2-3 few NA 10 TRBV29-1 TGCAGCGTTGGGGAGGATACGCAGTATTTT CSVGEDTQYF